This T cell receptor (beta chain) was documented in a study of blood T cell repertoires in COVID-19. Study-wide background: Sources were T cells, B-cell-depleted T cells, or PBMCs; the material itself was cDNA or gDNA.

The CDR3 totals 15 residues. V was clipped by 2 bases and J by 2 bases, with 13 bases between them. Per the germline V gene, CDR1 is MNHEY and CDR2 is SMNVEV (reference sequence). Study processing details: For nucleated cells, counts were estimated from reference gene primer amplification. Profiling relied on immunoSEQ multiplex PCR, and the TCRdb table lists in-frame clones only, not all of them. V and J calls and clone size are given by that table; D and trimming were obtained from the DNA. This sample has about 24,000 clones; around 86% occur once, and the top ten carry around 25%. The sample consisted of peripheral blood. V gene TRBV27 combines with J gene TRBJ2-7; D is unclear. The sequence derives from a human donor with active COVID-19. The donor label of this sample is uncertain. CDR3 DNA: TGTGCCAGCAGTTTAGCCGGTACTTACGCCTACGAGCAGTACTTC. Its translation: CASSLAGTYAYEQYF.